The 14 T cell receptor beta chains in this list originate from one sample, sequenced in a study of shared clonotypes between healthy human individuals. Data came from immunoSEQ multiplex PCR; TCRdb stores just in-frame clones and leaves some out. This table has around 1.5 million clones, 98% appearing once. The sequenced sample was naive CD4+ T cells sorted from blood. Sample subset: CD45RA+ positively selected. The receptors were sampled from a man in his thirties or forties in good health.

This clone was picked up one time. The rearrangement uses TRBV2 and TRBJ1-1; D unresolved. Germline V gene lookup returns CDR1 SNHLY and CDR2 FYNNEI. The CDR3 extends over 11 amino acids. Deletions cut 7 bases from V and 0 bases from J, with 3 bases between. The CDR3 region has the DNA TGTGCCAGCAAGATGAACACTGAAGCTTTCTTT. This codes for CASKMNTEAFF. The full variable domain, its missing parts supplied by reference TRBV2 and TRBJ1-1, is EPEVTQTPSHQVTQMGQEVILRCVPISNHLYFYWYRQILGQKVEFLVSFYNNEISEKSEIFDDQFSVERPDGSNFTLKIRSTKLEDSAMYFCASKMNTEAFFGQGTRLTVV.

The chain has TRBV18 and TRBJ2-4, with a weak D call TRBD2 (6 bases). CDR1 and CDR2 (germline): KGHSH, LQKENI. This CDR3 has 16 residues. V gave up 2 bases and J gave up 2 bases, with 13 bases separating them. The CDR3 DNA is TGTGCCAGCTCACCATGGAGGGCCGATTCCAAAAACATTCAGTACTTC. Its translation is CASSPWRADSKNIQYF. The whole variable domain, filled in from reference TRBV18 and TRBJ2-4, reads NAGVMQNPRHLVRRRGQEARLRCSPMKGHSHVYWYRQLPEEGLKFMVYLQKENIIDESGMPKERFSAEFPKEGPSILRIQQVVRGDSAAYFCASSPWRADSKNIQYFGAGTRLSVL.

This sequence joins TRBV7-9 and TRBJ2-3; 10 nucleotides match TRBD1. The CDR3 contains 14 residues. CDR1 and CDR2 (germline): SEHNR, FQNEAQ (reference sequence). V lost 3 bases, J lost 4 bases, and 1 base stayed unmatched. This CDR3 is CASSLDRGADTQYF. The CDR3 DNA follows: TGTGCCAGCAGCTTGGACAGGGGGGCAGATACGCAGTATTTT.

The V and J genes are TRBV7-9 and TRBJ2-7; maybe TRBD2 (5 bases). Trimming left V 3 bases short and J 3 bases short, with 9 bases between. This CDR3 has 13 residues. Germline V CDR1 and CDR2: SEHNR, FQNEAQ (reference sequence). Here the CDR3 reads CASSLVGIYEQYF. The CDR3 region has the DNA TGTGCCAGCAGCTTGGTCGGGATCTACGAGCAGTACTTC.

This chain uses TRBV5-4 with TRBJ2-7; D unclear. V was cut by 0 bases and J by 2 bases, with 9 bases left in between. Germline V gene data show CDR1 as SGHNT and CDR2 as YYREEE (reference sequence). The CDR3 is 14 amino acids. For the CDR3, the DNA is TGTGCCAGCAGCTTGGAGCAGGCCGCCTACGAGCAGTACTTC. This encodes CASSLEQAAYEQYF. Full variable domain (missing parts from reference TRBV5-4 and TRBJ2-7): ETGVTQSPTHLIKTRGQQVTLRCSSQSGHNTVSWYQQALGQGPQFIFQYYREEENGRGNFPPRFSGLQFPNYSSELNVNALELDDSALYLCASSLEQAAYEQYFGPGTRLTVT.

The chain employs TRBV28 and TRBJ1-5, with D hard to call. V shed 7 bases and J shed 9 bases, with 22 bases lying between them. This CDR3 is built from 15 residues. Germline CDR1 MDHEN, CDR2 SYDVKM. The chain's CDR3 is CASISRTGRLGPQHF. The CDR3 DNA reads as TGTGCCAGCATCTCCCGGACGGGCCGGTTAGGGCCCCAGCATTTT.

The chain employs TRBV11-2 and TRBJ2-7; D uncertain. Germline V lookup: CDR1 SGHAT, CDR2 FQNNGV. The ends were cut back, 5 bases at V and 3 bases at J, with 20 bases in the middle. The CDR3 is made up of 16 amino acids. The CDR3 nucleotides read TGTGCCAGCAGCCACCCGACCCCCACGGGTGACTACGAGCAGTACTTC. Amino acids: CASSHPTPTGDYEQYF. The whole variable domain, filled in from reference TRBV11-2 and TRBJ2-7, reads EAGVAQSPRYKIIEKRQSVAFWCNPISGHATLYWYQQILGQGPKLLIQFQNNGVVDDSQLPKDRFSAERLKGVDSTLKIQPAKLEDSAVYLCASSHPTPTGDYEQYFGPGTRLTVT.

The V call is TRBV19, the J call TRBJ2-5, with no clear D. Germline V lookup: CDR1 LNHDA, CDR2 SQIVND (reference sequence). The V end lost 5 bases, the J end lost 4 bases, and 11 bases lay between the germline ends. The CDR3 is 13 residues long. The CDR3 nucleotides read TGTGCCAGTAGTCTTGGGTTTGGAGAGACCCAGTACTTC. This gives the protein CASSLGFGETQYF.

The V and J genes are TRBV13 and TRBJ2-3; 7 nucleotides agree with TRBD1. Looked up from germline, CDR1 is PRHDT and CDR2 is FYEKMQ (reference sequence). There are 14 residues in the CDR3. V gave up 6 bases and J gave up 3 bases; unmatched junction bases: 6. The CDR3 bases are TGTGCCAGCAGTCAGGGGGATCCGACAGATACGCAGTATTTT. Translation gives CASSQGDPTDTQYF.

V is TRBV19 and J is TRBJ1-5, with 9 bases that match TRBD1. V lost 4 bases, J lost 2 bases, and 9 bases stayed unmatched. The CDR3 covers 17 residues. The germline gives CDR1 LNHDA, CDR2 SQIVND (reference sequence). The CDR3, as DNA: TGTGCCAGTAGTACCAACTACAGGGGGCACGGCAATCAGCCCCAGCATTTT. It yields the protein CASSTNYRGHGNQPQHF.

This clone was seen only a few times. Distinct nucleotide sequences in the sample also encode this CDR3. The gene calls are TRBV9 and TRBJ2-7; D remains unclear. CDR1 and CDR2 from the germline V gene are SGDLS and YYNGEE. V lost 0 bases, J lost 2 bases, and 9 bases lay in between. This CDR3 comprises 14 residues. The CDR3 nucleotides read TGTGCCAGCAGCGTAGGCGGCAGTCCCTACGAGCAGTACTTC. Translation gives CASSVGGSPYEQYF.

In its sample, this clone was seen once. This sample also contains other DNA sequences that code for the same CDR3. J is TRBJ2-2 and V is TRBV30; TRBD1 might be the D (6 bases). V lost 0 bases, J lost 4 bases, and 9 bases lay in between. Looked up from germline, CDR1 is GTSNPN and CDR2 is SVGIG (reference sequence). The CDR3 length is 14 residues. CDR3 sequence (DNA): TGTGCCTGGAGTGTAAAAGGGGGCACCGGGGAGCTGTTTTTT. Its protein product is CAWSVKGGTGELFF. Variable domain in full (rest from reference TRBV30 and TRBJ2-2): SQTIHQWPATLVQPVGSPLSLECTVEGTSNPNLYWYRQAAGRGLQLLFYSVGIGQISSEVPQNLSASRPQDRQFILSSKKLLLSDSGFYLCAWSVKGGTGELFFGEGSRLTVL.

The V and J genes are TRBV6-1 and TRBJ2-7; TRBD1 matches at 8 bases. The CDR3 is 14 amino acids. Germline assignment: CDR1 MNHNS and CDR2 SASEGT. V lost 5 bases to trimming and J lost 3 bases; unmatched junction nucleotides: 6. CDR3: CASSMGQVSYEQYF. The CDR3 DNA reads TGTGCCAGCAGTATGGGACAGGTGAGCTACGAGCAGTACTTC.

This chain joins TRBV10-3 and TRBJ1-4; 8 positions agree with TRBD1. The CDR3 has 13 amino acids. The germline V gene has CDR1 ENHRY and CDR2 SYGVKD. The CDR3 DNA sequence: TGTGCGACCCGGACAGGGTCAGGGGAAAAACTGTTTTTT. Protein product: CATRTGSGEKLFF.